This TCR beta chain was profiled in a study of T cells in Graves' hyperthyroidism and ophthalmopathy. Investigators excluded patients with uncontrolled infection, other autoimmune disease, pregnancy or lactation. For the diagnoses, clinical symptoms, serum thyroxine and TRAb, thyroid ultrasound and orbital computed tomography were used. Points on this clonotype: The antigen is undetermined.

The CDR3 spans 12 residues. V was pared by 7 bases and J by 5 bases, with 14 bases between. The germline gives CDR1 SQVTM, CDR2 ANQGSEA. Amplified regions were TCR beta CDR3 sequences from RNA transcripts. First-round RT-PCR with HTBI primers amplified the TCR CDR3 region. TCRdb fed the multiplex PCR reads into MiXCR, producing one record per CDR3 protein. Of 450,000 to 700,000 distinct CDR3 sequences in the sample, 40% to 55% were seen once. General study points: Model-based prediction identified ophthalmopathy a median about 6 months prior to its onset. Using 13 V-J features, a model discriminated ophthalmopathy from stable hyperthyroidism.

The material sequenced was peripheral blood or thyroid tissue (not recorded which). The receptor was isolated from an adult woman with Graves' disease, either hyperthyroidism or ophthalmopathy (not recorded which). The V and J genes are TRBV29-1 and TRBJ2-5; D is ambiguous. This chain's CDR3 is CSADDGWETQYF. The CDR3 coding sequence is TGCAGCGCCGACGACGGGTGGGAGACCCAGTACTTC.